This T cell receptor beta chain comes out of a study of T cell repertoires in cytomegalovirus infection. Across the whole study: Selected CMV epitopes included recently identified HLA-C-restricted ones as well as well-studied HLA-B-restricted ones.

TCRdb re-derived calls from the reads in MiXCR, one entry per CDR3 protein. This sample has under 200,000 distinct CDR3 sequences, with 20% to 25% found just once. A remark on this clonotype: As yet, its antigen is unknown.

Germline values: CDR1 MNHEY, CDR2 SVGEGT. This CDR3 contains 19 residues. Germline trimming cut 2 bases from V and 2 bases from J; bases unmatched to any gene: 13. This TCR derives from a human donor in good health (CMV status not recorded). Some clones in this sample may be carry-over from other donors' samples. This chain uses TRBV6-2 or TRBV6-3 with TRBJ2-1, with TRBD2 matching 9 bases. The sequences come from CD8+ T cells from cultured PBMCs, collected from culture after CMV antigen stimulation. The chain's CDR3 is CASSYPLDIAGETYNEQFF. As DNA, the CDR3 is TGTGCCAGCAGTTACCCACTAGACATAGCGGGGGAGACCTACAATGAGCAGTTCTTC.